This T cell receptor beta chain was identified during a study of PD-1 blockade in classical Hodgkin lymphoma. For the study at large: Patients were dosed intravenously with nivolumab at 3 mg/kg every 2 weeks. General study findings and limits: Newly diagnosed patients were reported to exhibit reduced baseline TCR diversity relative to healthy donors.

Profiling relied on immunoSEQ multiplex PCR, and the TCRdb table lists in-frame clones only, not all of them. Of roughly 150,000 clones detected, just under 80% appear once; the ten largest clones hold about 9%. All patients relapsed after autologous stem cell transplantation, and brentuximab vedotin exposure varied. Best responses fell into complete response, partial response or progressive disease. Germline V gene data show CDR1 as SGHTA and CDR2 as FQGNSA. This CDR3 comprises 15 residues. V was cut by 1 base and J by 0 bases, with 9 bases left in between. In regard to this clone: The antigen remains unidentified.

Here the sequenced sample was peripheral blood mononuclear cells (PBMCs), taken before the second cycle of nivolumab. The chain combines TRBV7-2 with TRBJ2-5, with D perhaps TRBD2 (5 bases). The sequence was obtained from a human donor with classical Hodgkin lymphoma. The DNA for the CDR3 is TGTGCCAGCAGCTTAGATCCCGGGAACCAAGAGACCCAGTACTTC. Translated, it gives CASSLDPGNQETQYF.